This TCR beta chain derives from a study of radiotherapy plus CTLA-4 blockade in lung cancer. CDR1 and CDR2 (germline): ENHRY, SYGVKD. This CDR3 contains 15 residues. After removal of 6 bases from V and 7 bases from J, the junction contained 5 bases not matched to a gene. Clones were read by immunoSEQ multiplex PCR, and TCRdb kept only the in-frame ones, dropping some. This table has tens of thousands of clones, about 76% appearing once. Focal radiation and CTLA-4 blockade (ipilimumab) were tested in chemo-refractory metastatic non-small-cell lung cancer patients. This clonotype was sampled from a human donor with non-small cell lung cancer that progressed on radiotherapy plus ipilimumab. Here the sequenced sample was peripheral blood, taken from a patient treated with radiotherapy plus ipilimumab. The J gene is TRBJ2-1, the V gene TRBV10-3; 14 bases agree with TRBD2. CDR3 coding DNA: TGTGCCATCAGGGGGGGACTAGCGGGAGAGAATGAGCAGTTCTTC. Translated: CAIRGGLAGENEQFF.